This paragraph reports one T cell receptor beta chain. Its specificity is unknown. The source of the sample is a study of PD-1 blockade in classical Hodgkin lymphoma. General observations from the study: Patients who responded completely had about the same baseline diversity as newly diagnosed patients. Relative to healthy donors, newly diagnosed patients reportedly had lower baseline TCR diversity, which was reported as lower still in relapsed/refractory patients. Researchers reported that CD4+ TCR diversity, though not CD8+, rose significantly by C4D1. Individuals who commenced nivolumab within less than 1 year of ASCT were excluded.

TCRdb keeps only in-frame clones here, not all; method: immunoSEQ multiplex PCR. The repertoire holds about 30,000 clones, approximately 86% seen once, with approximately 0.45% in the top ten. Time point: cycle 4 day 1 (C4D1), after 5 to 7 weeks of nivolumab. Relapse was seen in all patients after autologous stem cell transplantation, and brentuximab vedotin exposure was variable. From thawed PBMCs, CD4+ T cells were purified using magnetic negative selection. The sequence came from a human donor with classical Hodgkin lymphoma. The sample was CD4+ T cells from blood, taken before the fourth cycle of nivolumab.

This CDR3 reads CASSPVGVNQPQHF. The CDR3 DNA is TGTGCCAGCAGCCCCGTGGGGGTTAATCAGCCCCAGCATTTT. This sequence joins TRBV27 and TRBJ1-5, with a weak D call TRBD1 (5 bases). The V gene lost 6 bases and the J gene lost 4 bases, with 13 bases spanning the gap. CDR3 length: 14 amino acids. Germline-derived CDR1 and CDR2 are MNHEY and SMNVEV (reference sequence).